One sample yielded the 30 T cell receptor beta chains listed below, sequenced in a study of identical twins. MiXCR, applied by TCRdb to the 5' RACE reads, yields one record per CDR3 protein. The profile covers 150,000 or so distinct CDR3 sequences, with roughly 3.2% appearing a single time and 8.1% taken by the ten largest. What was sequenced was memory T cells sorted from blood. The receptors shown here come from a man between 18 and 35 years old in good health.

This clonotype was counted many times. The rearrangement uses TRBV18 and TRBJ1-1; TRBD1 agrees at 11 bases. Germline-derived CDR1 and CDR2 are KGHSH and LQKENI. The J segment lost 4 bases and the V segment lost 2 bases, leaving 3 bases of the junction unmatched. The length of the CDR3 is 15 residues. Written as DNA, the CDR3 is TGTGCCAGCTCACCAACGGGACAGGGGGGCACTGAAGCTTTCTTT. Translating gives CASSPTGQGGTEAFF.

This clonotype was observed many times. The chain combines TRBV4-3 with TRBJ2-6; possibly TRBD2 for D (5 bases). The CDR3 contains 17 residues. Per the germline V gene, CDR1 is LGHNA and CDR2 is YSLEER. V was trimmed by 0 bases and J by 3 bases, leaving 12 bases between them. Written as DNA, the CDR3 is TGCGCCAGCAGCCAAGACACCACCGGGGATGGGGCCAACGTCCTGACTTTC. Its translation is CASSQDTTGDGANVLTF.

This clonotype was recorded a few times. The chain uses TRBV18 and TRBJ2-1; either TRBD1 or TRBD2 may fit D (5 bases each). V lost 4 bases, J lost 7 bases, and 17 bases lay in between. Germline assignment: CDR1 KGHSH and CDR2 LQKENI. This CDR3 has 15 amino acids. The CDR3 DNA follows: TGTGCCAGCTCACTGACAGATTTTGAGGGGAATGAGCAGTTCTTC. This sequence encodes CASSLTDFEGNEQFF.

This clonotype was seen many times. The chain has TRBV20-1 and TRBJ1-5, with D tentatively TRBD1 (6 bases). Trimming removed 7 bases at V and 4 bases at J, with 26 bases between. Germline V gene lookup returns CDR1 DFQATT and CDR2 SNEGSKA (reference sequence). The CDR3 contains 17 residues. The CDR3 DNA reads TGCAGTGGGAGAGATACGGGCAGGGGAGGGAGGAATCAGCCCCAGCATTTT. Translating gives CSGRDTGRGGRNQPQHF.

This clonotype was picked up many times. This chain connects TRBV7-2 to TRBJ1-2; D is unclear. Germline V gene data show CDR1 as SGHTA and CDR2 as FQGNSA. The CDR3 has 14 amino acids. The germline V and J ends were trimmed by 1 base and 6 bases, with 12 bases remaining between them. The CDR3 nucleotides are TGTGCCAGCAGCTTAGGTGGGAGTGGGGATGGCTACACCTTC. Translation: CASSLGGSGDGYTF.

This clonotype was counted a few times. V is TRBV6-1 and J is TRBJ2-7; 7 positions agree with TRBD1. J gave up 2 bases and V 5 bases, and 9 bases lay outside the gene matches. The length of the CDR3 is 15 residues. Germline CDR1 is MNHNS and CDR2 is SASEGT. The CDR3 protein is CASSLTGTATYEQYF. The CDR3 DNA sequence: TGTGCCAGCAGTCTCACCGGGACAGCTACCTACGAGCAGTACTTC.

This clonotype has ten or more counts. This chain joins TRBV11-3 and TRBJ2-1; tentatively, D is TRBD2 (5 bases). CDR1 is SGHNT and CDR2 is YENEEA in the germline V gene. V was pared by 3 bases and J by 6 bases, with 6 bases between. This CDR3 region has 12 residues. CDR3: CASSFGVNEQFF. The CDR3 DNA is TGTGCCAGCAGCTTCGGGGTCAATGAGCAGTTCTTC.

This clonotype was recorded at least ten times. The chain combines TRBV12-3 or TRBV12-4 with TRBJ1-1; 7 bases line up with TRBD1. This CDR3 spans 16 amino acids. Trimming at V came to 5 bases and at J to 4 bases, leaving 13 bases not matched to a gene. CDR3 bases: TGTGCCAGCAGTACCTCTGGCGGCAGGGGGGTCACTGAAGCTTTCTTT. As protein: CASSTSGGRGVTEAFF.

The chain is built from TRBV7-8 and TRBJ2-2; 13 nucleotides agree with TRBD2. The CDR3 sequence is 16 residues long. Germline CDR1 and CDR2: SGHVS and FQNEAQ. Trimming removed 1 base from V and 5 bases from J; junction bases left unmatched: 1. CDR3 in DNA: TGTGCCAGCAGCTTAGAGGGACTAGCGGGGACCGGGGAGCTGTTTTTT. Its protein product is CASSLEGLAGTGELFF.

This clonotype has a count of ten or more. V is TRBV29-1 and J is TRBJ2-1; D is possibly TRBD1 (6 bases). CDR1 SQVTM and CDR2 ANQGSEA come from the germline V gene. CDR3 length: 13 amino acids. Trimming took off 5 bases at V and 0 bases at J, with 8 bases between the two ends. The CDR3 nucleotides read TGCAGCGTTCGGACAGACTCCTACAATGAGCAGTTCTTC. It yields the protein CSVRTDSYNEQFF.

This clonotype was seen repeatedly, ten times or more. J is TRBJ1-5 and V is TRBV5-1; D gene uncertain. CDR1 is SGHRS and CDR2 is YFSETQ in the germline V gene. The V end lost 0 bases, the J end lost 4 bases, and 8 bases lay between the germline ends. This CDR3 region has 14 residues. The CDR3 DNA sequence: TGCGCCAGCAGCTTGGGGGGATTGAATCAGCCCCAGCATTTT. Its protein is CASSLGGLNQPQHF.

This clonotype occurred many times. CDR3 bases: TGTGCCAGCAGTTTTATAGCGGGCCCTTTTTTGGAGCAGTTCTTC. Its translation: CASSFIAGPFLEQFF. This rearrangement joins TRBV27 to TRBJ2-1, with 7 bases lining up with TRBD2. Germline assignment: CDR1 MNHEY and CDR2 SMNVEV (reference sequence). This CDR3 has 15 residues. The V and J ends lost 3 bases and 10 bases, in that order; junction bases with no gene match: 12.

This clonotype was seen at least ten times. J is TRBJ1-2 and V is TRBV10-3, with D possibly matching TRBD1 (5 bases). Trimming took off 6 bases at V and 1 base at J, with 9 bases between the two ends. Germline lookup yields CDR1 ENHRY and CDR2 SYGVKD. This CDR3 contains 13 residues. In DNA, the CDR3 is TGTGCCATCAGAGGGACGGTTAACTATGGCTACACCTTC. Its protein is CAIRGTVNYGYTF.

At least ten counts were recorded for this clonotype. The rearrangement uses TRBV4-3 and TRBJ2-3; D may match TRBD1 or TRBD2 (5 bases each). CDR3 length: 15 amino acids. The V gene's germline CDR1 is LGHNA and CDR2 YSLEER. V was pared by 4 bases and J by 5 bases, with 16 bases between. The CDR3 DNA is TGCGCCAGCAGCCCAGAGGGGACGGCCGAAGATACGCAGTATTTT. It codes for CASSPEGTAEDTQYF.

The chain carries TRBV7-9 and TRBJ2-7; D unclear. CDR1 is SEHNR and CDR2 is FQNEAQ in the germline V gene (reference sequence). The V end lost 5 bases, the J end lost 8 bases, and 10 bases lay between the germline ends. The CDR3 runs to 11 residues. The CDR3 sequence: CASSLGQQQYV. In DNA form, the CDR3 reads TGTGCCAGCAGCCTCGGGCAGCAGCAGTACGTC.

This clonotype was seen at least ten times. This rearrangement joins TRBV20-1 to TRBJ1-5, with 8 bases lining up with TRBD1. J was trimmed by 3 bases and V by 5 bases; bases with no gene match: 9. This CDR3 is built from 15 residues. CDR1 and CDR2 (germline): DFQATT, SNEGSKA (reference sequence). The CDR3 spells CSAGRTGGTNQPQHF. In DNA, the CDR3 is TGCAGTGCTGGAAGAACAGGGGGTACCAATCAGCCCCAGCATTTT.

This clonotype showed up many times. The chain joins TRBV7-9 to TRBJ2-3; the D gene could be TRBD1 or TRBD2 (5 bases each). CDR3 length equals 14 residues. V was shortened by 5 bases and J by 10 bases, with 19 bases between the two germline ends. Germline CDR1 SEHNR, CDR2 FQNEAQ (reference sequence). CDR3 sequence reads: CASSTTGAGGPQYF. The DNA of the CDR3 is TGTGCCAGCAGCACCACCGGGGCGGGCGGCCCGCAGTATTTT.

This clonotype occurred many times. V usage is TRBV27 and J usage is TRBJ1-6; D is unclear. The CDR3 is made up of 14 amino acids. Trimming cost V 7 bases and J 9 bases, with 16 bases left between them. The V gene's germline CDR1 is MNHEY and CDR2 SMNVEV (reference sequence). The CDR3 DNA sequence: TGTGCCAGCACCATGAGGACGGCCGGTTCACCCCTCCACTTT. This translates into CASTMRTAGSPLHF.

There are many counts of this clonotype. This chain links TRBV7-9 with TRBJ2-3; 9 nucleotides match TRBD2. Germline trimming cut 5 bases from V and 3 bases from J; bases unmatched to any gene: 9. The CDR3 extends over 16 amino acids. Germline lookup yields CDR1 SEHNR and CDR2 FQNEAQ (reference sequence). CDR3: CASSDSGLAPTDTQYF. CDR3 nucleotides: TGTGCCAGCAGCGATTCGGGACTAGCCCCGACAGATACGCAGTATTTT.

This clonotype was detected many times. CDR3 nucleotides: TGTGCCAGCACCCCGATGTCATCTGGGGCCAACGTCCTGACTTTC. Translation gives CASTPMSSGANVLTF. The genes are TRBV3-1 and TRBJ2-6; D uncertain. Germline loops: CDR1 LGHDT, CDR2 YNNKEL (reference sequence). V was shortened by 7 bases and J by 1 base, with 11 bases between the two germline ends. CDR3 length equals 15 residues. Based on the CDR3 plus reference TRBV3-1 and TRBJ2-6, the full variable domain is DTAVSQTPKYLVTQMGNDKSIKCEQNLGHDTMYWYKQDSKKFLKIMFSYNNKELIINETVPNRFSPKSPDKAHLNLHINSLELGDSAVYFCASTPMSSGANVLTFGAGSRLTVL.

A note on this clonotype: A read error may be the cause here, since a much bigger clone is one base away. The J gene is TRBJ2-5, the V gene TRBV7-9, with D hard to call. The V end lost 5 bases, the J end lost 7 bases, and 14 bases lay between the germline ends. This CDR3 region has 13 residues. The V gene's germline CDR1 is SEHNR and CDR2 FQNEAQ (reference sequence). CDR3 nucleotides: TGTGCCAGCAGCCTCGTTGCGGTGGGGACCCAGTACTTC. It is translated as CASSLVAVGTQYF.

This clonotype was found many times. The CDR3 nucleotides read TGTGCCAGCTGCAAGACGGGGAAGTGGAACACCGGGGAGCTGTTTTTT. Amino acid sequence: CASCKTGKWNTGELFF. This chain uses TRBV27 with TRBJ2-2; TRBD2 might be the D (5 bases). This CDR3 region has 16 residues. V was trimmed by 8 bases and J by 1 base, leaving 17 bases between them. CDR1 and CDR2 (germline): MNHEY, SMNVEV (reference sequence).

This clonotype has a count of ten or more. As DNA, the CDR3 is TGTGCCAGCAGCTTAGGTCCGGGACGGGATGGCACAGATACGCAGTATTTT. This sequence encodes CASSLGPGRDGTDTQYF. V usage is TRBV7-8 and J usage is TRBJ2-3; D possibly matches TRBD1 or TRBD2 (5 bases each). CDR1 is SGHVS, CDR2 FQNEAQ, per germline. The length of the CDR3 is 17 residues. V gave up 1 base and J gave up 1 base, with 15 bases separating them.

This clonotype was seen repeatedly, ten times or more. This chain joins TRBV5-1 and TRBJ2-1; D is unclear. This CDR3 comprises 16 residues. Germline CDR1 reads SGHRS; CDR2 reads YFSETQ. Trimming removed 0 bases at V and 0 bases at J, with 10 bases between. CDR3 coding DNA: TGCGCCAGCAGCTTGGCCGAGGTTCGCTCCTACAATGAGCAGTTCTTC. Residues: CASSLAEVRSYNEQFF.

CDR3 nucleotides: TGCAGTGCTAGACCAGGACAGGGGGCTTCCTATGGCTACACCTTC. Translation gives CSARPGQGASYGYTF. The chain employs TRBV20-1 and TRBJ1-2; 11 nucleotides agree with TRBD1. This CDR3 region has 15 residues. CDR1 is DFQATT and CDR2 is SNEGSKA in the germline V gene (reference sequence). J lost 4 bases, V lost 2 bases, and 6 bases had no gene match.

This clonotype was observed at least ten times. The chain is built from TRBV20-1 and TRBJ2-7; TRBD2 agrees at 10 bases. The germline V gene encodes CDR1 DFQATT and CDR2 SNEGSKA (reference sequence). The junction had 6 bases not matched to a gene; V was cut back by 1 base and J by 0 bases. This CDR3 comprises 16 residues. The CDR3 here is CSARGSASGSSYEQYF. CDR3 coding DNA: TGCAGTGCTAGAGGCTCAGCTAGCGGGAGCTCCTACGAGCAGTACTTC.

At least ten counts were recorded for this clonotype. The CDR3 nucleotides are TGCGCCAGCAGCTCCCAGGGGGGGAACACTGAAGCTTTCTTT. This encodes CASSSQGGNTEAFF. The V gene is TRBV5-1, the J gene TRBJ1-1, with 7 positions matching TRBD1. Germline lookup yields CDR1 SGHRS and CDR2 YFSETQ. Trimming cost V 3 bases and J 1 base; bases outside gene matches: 3. CDR3 size: 14 residues. Combining the CDR3 with reference TRBV5-1 and TRBJ1-1 gives the whole variable domain KAGVTQTPRYLIKTRGQQVTLSCSPISGHRSVSWYQQTPGQGLQFLFEYFSETQRNKGNFPGRFSGRQFSNSRSEMNVSTLELGDSALYLCASSSQGGNTEAFFGQGTRLTVV.

This clonotype was counted many times. This chain connects TRBV2 to TRBJ2-2; TRBD2 agrees at 7 bases. Germline CDR1 SNHLY, CDR2 FYNNEI. V lost 10 bases and J lost 7; bases outside the gene matches: 9. The CDR3 covers 13 residues. The CDR3, as DNA: TGTGCCATGACTGAGGGAGGGTACGGGGAGCTGTTTTTT. Protein product: CAMTEGGYGELFF.

This clonotype was seen a few times. This chain uses TRBV3-1 with TRBJ1-1, with D uncertain. The CDR3 runs to 13 residues. CDR1 is LGHDT and CDR2 is YNNKEL in the germline V gene (reference sequence). The V end lost 6 bases, the J end lost 0 bases, and 8 bases lay between the germline ends. Written as DNA, the CDR3 is TGTGCCAGCAGACCCGATTTGAACACTGAAGCTTTCTTT. Protein product: CASRPDLNTEAFF.

This clonotype was recorded at least ten times. The rearrangement joins TRBV28 to TRBJ2-3; D unclear. The CDR3 runs 16 residues. Germline loops: CDR1 MDHEN, CDR2 SYDVKM. Deletions cut 5 bases from V and 0 bases from J, with 15 bases between. The CDR3 bases are TGTGCCAGCAGTCGGACCTCATTTTATAGCACAGATACGCAGTATTTT. This codes for CASSRTSFYSTDTQYF.